This T cell receptor (beta chain) was recovered during a study of Tregs in tolerant kidney transplant recipients. Study results and caveats: Tregs expanded with activated donor B cells seemed most donor-specific.

As for this clone: Its antigen remains unidentified.

The CDR3 has 16 amino acids. Germline loops: CDR1 MRHNA, CDR2 SNTAGT. The ends were cut back, 4 bases at V and 0 bases at J, with 14 bases in the middle. Unstimulated regulatory T cells (CD4+CD25+CD127-), CD4+CD25- non-regulatory cells, CD4 and CD8 cells were FACS-sorted from thawed PBMCs. The table came from immunoSEQ multiplex PCR; TCRdb's copy has only in-frame clones and leaves some out. The repertoire holds around 50,000 clones, with around four fifths as singletons. The chain couples TRBV6-4 to TRBJ2-3, with a tentative D call TRBD1 (6 bases). Sequenced: CD4+ T cells from blood. The TCR was taken from a human donor in good health. CDR3 in amino acids: CASSARGGGSTDTQYF. In DNA form, the CDR3 reads TGTGCCAGCAGTGCCAGGGGTGGCGGGAGCACAGATACGCAGTATTTT.